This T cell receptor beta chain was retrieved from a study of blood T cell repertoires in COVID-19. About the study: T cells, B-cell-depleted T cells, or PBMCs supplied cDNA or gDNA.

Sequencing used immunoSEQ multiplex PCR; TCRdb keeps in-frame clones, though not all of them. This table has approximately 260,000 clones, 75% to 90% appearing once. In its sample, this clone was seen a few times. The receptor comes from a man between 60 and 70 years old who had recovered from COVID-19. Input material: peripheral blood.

The CDR3 loop reads CAISEGGVSNYGYTF. In nucleotides, the CDR3 is TGTGCCATCAGTGAGGGCGGAGTCTCTAACTATGGCTACACCTTC. V is TRBV10-3 and J is TRBJ1-2; D not resolved. V lost 2 bases and J 0 bases, leaving 10 bases between the germline ends. CDR1 is ENHRY and CDR2 is SYGVKD in the germline V gene. This CDR3 has 15 amino acids.